This is a list of T cell receptor beta chains from one sample in a study of early stage breast cancer tumors. Produced via immunoSEQ multiplex PCR; TCRdb's table is partial and in-frame only. Here the sample spans 25,000 to 30,000 clones, approximately 75% being singletons. Sequencing was carried out using blood. Receptor source: a person in their fifties or sixties with breast cancer. CDR3s include the opening cysteine and the closing phenylalanine or tryptophan. A D gene is named only where the DNA matches it firmly. Some rows mark clone size as missing; the rest say once, few, many or name a class of expanded clone.

d_gene,v_gene,abundance,j_gene,CDR3aa,CDR3nt
TRBD1,TRBV6-5,NA,TRBJ1-2,CASSYRTGTLYGYTF,TGTGCCAGCAGTTACAGGACAGGAACGCTCTATGGCTACACCTTC
NA,TRBV7-9,hyperexpanded,TRBJ1-1,CASSFRRTRQALNTEAFF,TGTGCCAGCAGCTTTCGACGGACTAGACAGGCGCTTAACACTGAAGCTTTCTTT
NA,TRBV29-1,NA,TRBJ1-2,CSVEQPGQPLYGYTF,TGCAGCGTTGAACAACCCGGACAGCCCCTGTATGGCTACACCTTC
TRBD2,TRBV5-1,NA,TRBJ2-1,CASSLITSGYNEQFF,TGCGCCAGCAGCTTGATTACTAGCGGATACAATGAGCAGTTCTTC
NA,TRBV10-3,once,TRBJ1-2,CAISELAGSLYGYTF,TGTGCCATCAGTGAACTGGCCGGATCCTTATATGGCTACACCTTC
TRBD1,TRBV2,few,TRBJ2-7,CASNFRTGVYEQYF,TGTGCCAGCAATTTCAGGACAGGGGTCTACGAGCAGTACTTC
NA,TRBV6-1,few,TRBJ1-5,CASSDGHSNQPQHF,TGTGCCAGCAGTGACGGTCATAGCAATCAGCCCCAGCATTTT
NA,TRBV27,NA,TRBJ1-4,CASSLRRGEKLFF,TGTGCCAGCAGTTTAAGGAGAGGCGAAAAACTGTTTTTT
TRBD1,TRBV4-2,NA,TRBJ1-1,CASSQPQGINTEAFF,TGTGCCAGCAGCCAACCACAGGGGATTAACACTGAAGCTTTCTTT
TRBD2,TRBV7-8,NA,TRBJ2-5,CASSQGTSGSRETQYF,TGTGCCAGCAGCCAGGGGACTAGCGGGAGTCGAGAGACCCAGTACTTC
TRBD1,TRBV11-2,NA,TRBJ2-2,CASSLNSGQGFTGELFF,TGTGCCAGCAGCTTAAATTCGGGACAGGGTTTCACCGGGGAGCTGTTTTTT
NA,TRBV5-1,NA,TRBJ2-3,CASSLDDTQYF,TGCGCCAGCAGCTTGGATGATACGCAGTATTTT
NA,TRBV6-4,NA,TRBJ2-3,CASSDGPVDTQYF,TGTGCCAGCAGTGACGGACCAGTAGATACGCAGTATTTT
NA,TRBV7-8,NA,TRBJ2-7,CASSYARQSSYEQYF,TGTGCCAGCAGCTATGCTAGGCAGAGCTCCTACGAGCAGTACTTC
NA,TRBV6-1,many,TRBJ1-1,CASSPANTEAFF,TGTGCCAGCAGTCCAGCGAACACTGAAGCTTTCTTT
NA,TRBV4-1,few,TRBJ2-1,CASSTPGAYAYNEQFF,TGCGCCAGCAGCACCCCCGGAGCGTATGCTTACAATGAGCAGTTCTTC
NA,TRBV2,few,TRBJ2-2,CASRGHITGELFF,TGTGCCAGCAGAGGACATATCACCGGGGAGCTGTTTTTT
NA,TRBV7-3,few,TRBJ1-1,CASSSLMADPEAFF,TGTGCCAGCAGTTCGTTAATGGCTGACCCTGAAGCTTTCTTT
TRBD2,TRBV19,once,TRBJ2-1,CASSIVAGGSGNEQFF,TGTGCCAGTAGTATCGTAGCGGGGGGCTCGGGGAATGAGCAGTTCTTC
NA,TRBV19,NA,TRBJ1-4,CASSIGGNGEKLFF,TGTGCCAGTAGTATCGGAGGGAACGGTGAAAAACTGTTTTTT